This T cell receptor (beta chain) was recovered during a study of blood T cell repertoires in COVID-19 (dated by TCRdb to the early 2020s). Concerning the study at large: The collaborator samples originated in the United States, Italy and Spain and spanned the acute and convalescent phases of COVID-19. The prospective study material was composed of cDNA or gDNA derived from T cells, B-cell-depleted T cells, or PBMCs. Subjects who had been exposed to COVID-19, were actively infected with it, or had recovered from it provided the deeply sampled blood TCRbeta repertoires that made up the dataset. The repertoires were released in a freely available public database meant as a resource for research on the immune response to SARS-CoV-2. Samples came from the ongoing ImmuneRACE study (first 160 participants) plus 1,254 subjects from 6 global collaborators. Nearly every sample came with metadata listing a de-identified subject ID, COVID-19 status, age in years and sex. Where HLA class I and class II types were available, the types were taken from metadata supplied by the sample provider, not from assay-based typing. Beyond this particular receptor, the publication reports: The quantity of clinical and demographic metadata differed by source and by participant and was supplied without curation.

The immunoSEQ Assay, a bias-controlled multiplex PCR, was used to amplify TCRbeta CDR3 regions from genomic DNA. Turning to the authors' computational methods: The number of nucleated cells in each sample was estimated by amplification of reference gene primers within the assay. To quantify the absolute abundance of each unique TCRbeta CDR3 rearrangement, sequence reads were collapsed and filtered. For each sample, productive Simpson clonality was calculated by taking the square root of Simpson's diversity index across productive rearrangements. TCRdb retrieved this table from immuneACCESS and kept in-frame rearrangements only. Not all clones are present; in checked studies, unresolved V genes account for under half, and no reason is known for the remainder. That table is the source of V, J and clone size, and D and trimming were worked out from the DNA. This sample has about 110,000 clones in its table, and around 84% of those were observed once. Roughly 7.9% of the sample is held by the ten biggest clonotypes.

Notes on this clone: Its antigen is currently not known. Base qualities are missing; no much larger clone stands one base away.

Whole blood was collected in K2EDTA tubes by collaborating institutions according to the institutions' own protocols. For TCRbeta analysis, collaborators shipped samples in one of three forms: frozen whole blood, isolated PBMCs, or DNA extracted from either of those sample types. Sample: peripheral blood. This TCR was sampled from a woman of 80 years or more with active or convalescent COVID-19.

The DNA is as follows: TGTGCCAGCAGTTCCCTAGGGGTACCCACTGAAGCTTTCTTT. It translates to CASSSLGVPTEAFF. The V and J segments used are TRBV27 and TRBJ1-1, with a weak D call of TRBD1 (5 bases match). At the junction V is shortened by 4 bases and J by 4 bases, with 13 bases in between. Based on the germline V gene (reference sequence), the CDR1 and CDR2 sequences are MNHEY and SMNVEV. The CDR3 holds 14 amino acids from the cysteine to the phenylalanine. The entry retains the CDR3 DNA only, 42 bases that are in frame from base 1.